The text below deals with one T cell receptor beta chain. Its antigen is unidentified. This specimen comes from a study of OX40 agonist ivuxolimab in advanced cancers. Study summary: In this cohort, patients received ivuxolimab, an agonistic anti-OX40 (CD134) antibody. All patients had ivuxolimab intravenously every 2 weeks at 0.01 to 10 mg/kg.

The trim removed 0 bases at V and 0 bases at J, leaving 8 bases unmatched. The V gene's germline CDR1 is MGHRA and CDR2 YSYEKL. The CDR3 spans 17 residues. Findings of the study overall: A proportion of nonresponders additionally exhibited low normalized T-cell clonal expansion.

The table came from immunoSEQ multiplex PCR; TCRdb's copy has only in-frame clones and leaves some out. The sample has 30,000 to 40,000 clones; about 74% are singletons. The chain couples TRBV4-1 to TRBJ2-7; 7 positions match TRBD2. The sequence derives from an adult with an advanced solid tumor such as melanoma, head and neck, liver or kidney cancer. Specimen: CD4+ or CD8+ T cells sorted from blood, collected in a trial of the OX40 agonist ivuxolimab. The CDR3 DNA reads as TGCGCCAGCAGCCAAGAAGCGGTGACTAGCTTCTCCTACGAGCAGTACTTC. Translated, it gives CASSQEAVTSFSYEQYF.